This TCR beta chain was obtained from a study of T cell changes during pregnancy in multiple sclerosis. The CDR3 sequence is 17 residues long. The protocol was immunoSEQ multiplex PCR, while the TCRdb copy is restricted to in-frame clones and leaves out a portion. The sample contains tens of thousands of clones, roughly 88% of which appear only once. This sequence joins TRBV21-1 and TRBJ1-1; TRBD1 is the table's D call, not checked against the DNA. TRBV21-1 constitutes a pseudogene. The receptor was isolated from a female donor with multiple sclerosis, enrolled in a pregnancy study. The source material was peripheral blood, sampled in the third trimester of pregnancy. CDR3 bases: TGTGCCAGCAGCCAAAAGGGGGCCCAGGGCGGAAACACTGAAGCTTTCTTT. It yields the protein CASSQKGAQGGNTEAFF.